The source of this T cell receptor (beta chain) is a study of T cells in Graves' hyperthyroidism and ophthalmopathy. On the study more broadly: Peripheral blood was taken when the disease was first diagnosed, before any treatment began.

This clonotype has ten or more counts. Its antigen is unidentified. The CDR3 spans 15 residues. With V trimmed by 5 bases and J by 0 bases, 5 bases remained unmatched. PBMCs were derived from about 9.1 ml fresh peripheral blood. RNA transcripts gave rise to amplified TCR beta CDR3 regions. The TCR CDR3 first-round RT-PCR relied on the HTBI primer set. TCRdb analysed the multiplex PCR reads with MiXCR anew, one entry per CDR3 protein. The sample lists around 450,000 distinct CDR3 sequences; approximately 15% were seen once. Study findings and constraints: Ophthalmopathy onset followed model prediction by a median roughly 6 months.

The sample comprised blood. The chain carries TRBV12-3 or TRBV12-4 and TRBJ2-5, with 8 bases that match TRBD2. The TCR originated in a woman younger than 30 with Graves' hyperthyroidism. The CDR3 region is CASSRGGVYQETQYF. The CDR3 DNA sequence: TGTGCCAGCAGTCGGGGGGGGGTGTACCAAGAGACCCAGTACTTC.